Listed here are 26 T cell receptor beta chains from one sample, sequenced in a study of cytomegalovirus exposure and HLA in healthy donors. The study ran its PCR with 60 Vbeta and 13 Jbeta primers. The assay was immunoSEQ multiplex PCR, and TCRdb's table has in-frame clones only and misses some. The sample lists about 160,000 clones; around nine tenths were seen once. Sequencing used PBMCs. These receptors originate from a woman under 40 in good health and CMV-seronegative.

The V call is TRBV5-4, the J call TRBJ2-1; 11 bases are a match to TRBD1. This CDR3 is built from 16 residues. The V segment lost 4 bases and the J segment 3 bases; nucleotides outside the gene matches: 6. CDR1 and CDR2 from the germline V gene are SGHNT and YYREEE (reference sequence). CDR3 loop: CASSQDRGRIYNEQFF. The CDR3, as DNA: TGTGCCAGCAGCCAGGACAGGGGGCGCATCTACAATGAGCAGTTCTTC.

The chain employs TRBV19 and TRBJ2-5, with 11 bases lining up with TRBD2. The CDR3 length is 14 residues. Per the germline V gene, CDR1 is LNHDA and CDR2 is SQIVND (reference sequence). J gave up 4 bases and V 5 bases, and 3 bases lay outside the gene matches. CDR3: CASSPLAGGETQYF. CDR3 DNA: TGTGCCAGTAGTCCTCTAGCGGGAGGAGAGACCCAGTACTTC.

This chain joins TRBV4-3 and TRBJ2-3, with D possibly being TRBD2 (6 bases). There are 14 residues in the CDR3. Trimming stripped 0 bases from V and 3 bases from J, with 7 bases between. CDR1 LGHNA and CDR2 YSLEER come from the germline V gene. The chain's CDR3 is CASSQEGRTDTQYF. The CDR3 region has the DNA TGCGCCAGCAGCCAAGAGGGGAGGACAGATACGCAGTATTTT.

CDR3 in amino acids: CATLRQGDNSPLHF. The CDR3 region has the DNA TGTGCCACCCTTCGACAGGGCGATAATTCACCCCTCCACTTT. The chain links TRBV7-9 to TRBJ1-6; 7 bases match TRBD1. V lost 10 bases, J lost 5 bases, and 8 bases stayed unmatched. This CDR3 is built from 14 residues. Germline CDR1 reads SEHNR; CDR2 reads FQNEAQ (reference sequence).

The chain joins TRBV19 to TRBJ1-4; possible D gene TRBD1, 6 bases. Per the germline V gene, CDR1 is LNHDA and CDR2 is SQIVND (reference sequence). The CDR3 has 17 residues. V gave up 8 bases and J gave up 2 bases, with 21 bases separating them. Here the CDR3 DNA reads TGTGCCAGTCGGGGCAGGGGCCGGGGGGCGACTAATGAAAAACTGTTTTTT. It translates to CASRGRGRGATNEKLFF.

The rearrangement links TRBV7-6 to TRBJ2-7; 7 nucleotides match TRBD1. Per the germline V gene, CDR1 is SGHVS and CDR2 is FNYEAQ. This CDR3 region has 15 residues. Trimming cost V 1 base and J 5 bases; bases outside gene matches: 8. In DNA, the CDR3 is TGTGCCAGCAGCTTAGTCCGGACAGGTAACAACGAGCAGTACTTC. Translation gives CASSLVRTGNNEQYF.

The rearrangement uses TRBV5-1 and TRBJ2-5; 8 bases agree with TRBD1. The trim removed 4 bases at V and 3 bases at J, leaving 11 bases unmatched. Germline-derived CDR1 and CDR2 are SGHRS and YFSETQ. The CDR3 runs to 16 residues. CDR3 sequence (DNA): TGCGCCAGCAGCGGTGGACAGGGTCCCCACAAAGAGACCCAGTACTTC. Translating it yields CASSGGQGPHKETQYF.

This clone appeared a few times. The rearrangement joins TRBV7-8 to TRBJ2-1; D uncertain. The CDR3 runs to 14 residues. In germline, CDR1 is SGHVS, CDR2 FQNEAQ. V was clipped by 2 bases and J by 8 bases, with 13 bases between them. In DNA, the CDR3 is TGTGCCAGCAGCTTATACCAGCGCTCGGATGAGCAGTTCTTC. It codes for CASSLYQRSDEQFF. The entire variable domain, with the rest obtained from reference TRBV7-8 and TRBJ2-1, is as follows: GAGVSQSPRYKVAKRGQDVALRCDPISGHVSLFWYQQALGQGPEFLTYFQNEAQLDKSGLPSDRFFAERPEGSVSTLKIQRTQQEDSAVYLCASSLYQRSDEQFFGPGTRLTVL.

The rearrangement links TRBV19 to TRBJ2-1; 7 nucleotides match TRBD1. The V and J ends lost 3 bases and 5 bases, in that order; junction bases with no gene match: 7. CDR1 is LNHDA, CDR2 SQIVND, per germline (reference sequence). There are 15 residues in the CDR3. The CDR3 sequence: CASSIRDDRDNEQFF. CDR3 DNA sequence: TGTGCCAGTAGTATCAGGGACGACAGGGACAATGAGCAGTTCTTC.

The CDR3: CSFSQGDTQYF. The CDR3 nucleotides read TGCAGCTTTTCTCAGGGAGATACGCAGTATTTT. J is TRBJ2-3 and V is TRBV29-1; D might be TRBD1 (5 bases). The V gene lost 8 bases and the J gene lost 5 bases, with 11 bases spanning the gap. CDR1 SQVTM and CDR2 ANQGSEA come from the germline V gene. CDR3 length: 11 amino acids.

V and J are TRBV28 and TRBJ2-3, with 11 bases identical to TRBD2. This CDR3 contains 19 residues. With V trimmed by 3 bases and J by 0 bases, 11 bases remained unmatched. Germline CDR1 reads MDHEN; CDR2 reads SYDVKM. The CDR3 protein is CASSFSYPGLAASTDTQYF. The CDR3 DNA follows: TGTGCCAGCAGTTTCAGTTATCCGGGACTAGCGGCTAGCACAGATACGCAGTATTTT.

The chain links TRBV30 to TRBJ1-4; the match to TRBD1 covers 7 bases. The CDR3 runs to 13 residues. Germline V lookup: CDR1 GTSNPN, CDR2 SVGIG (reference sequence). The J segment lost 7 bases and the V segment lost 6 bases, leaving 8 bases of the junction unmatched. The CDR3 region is CACPQGSGEKLFF. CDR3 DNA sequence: TGTGCCTGCCCACAGGGGAGCGGTGAAAAACTGTTTTTT.

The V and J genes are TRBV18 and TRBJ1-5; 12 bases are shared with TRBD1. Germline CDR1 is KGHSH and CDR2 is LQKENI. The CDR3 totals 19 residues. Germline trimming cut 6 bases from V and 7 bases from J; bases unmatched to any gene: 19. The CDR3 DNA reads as TGTGCCAGCTCCCCCACCCCATGGGACAGGGGGCTCCCTAGGCAGCCCCAGCATTTT. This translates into CASSPTPWDRGLPRQPQHF.

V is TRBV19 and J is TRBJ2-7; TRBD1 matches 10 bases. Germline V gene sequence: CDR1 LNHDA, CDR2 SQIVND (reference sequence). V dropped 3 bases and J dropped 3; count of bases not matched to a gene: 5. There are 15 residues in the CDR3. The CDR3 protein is CASSIPGTGDYEQYF. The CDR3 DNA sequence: TGTGCCAGTAGTATCCCCGGGACAGGGGACTACGAGCAGTACTTC.

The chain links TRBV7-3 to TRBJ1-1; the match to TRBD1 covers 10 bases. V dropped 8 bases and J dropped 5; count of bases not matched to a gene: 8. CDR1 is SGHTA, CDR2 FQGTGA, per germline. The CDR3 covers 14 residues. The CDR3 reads CASGPGQGYTEAFF. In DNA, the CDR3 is TGTGCCAGCGGTCCGGGACAGGGGTATACTGAAGCTTTCTTT.

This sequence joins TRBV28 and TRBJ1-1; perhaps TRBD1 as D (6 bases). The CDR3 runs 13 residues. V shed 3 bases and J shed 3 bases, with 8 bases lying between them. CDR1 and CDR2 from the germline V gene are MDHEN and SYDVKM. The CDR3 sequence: CASSFGQHTEAFF. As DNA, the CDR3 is TGTGCCAGCAGTTTCGGACAGCACACTGAAGCTTTCTTT.

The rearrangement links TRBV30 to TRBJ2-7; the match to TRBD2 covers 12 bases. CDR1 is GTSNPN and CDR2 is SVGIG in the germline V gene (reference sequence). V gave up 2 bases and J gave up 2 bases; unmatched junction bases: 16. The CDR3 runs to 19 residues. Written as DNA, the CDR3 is TGTGCCTGGAGTTCCAGGACAGTGAGGCTAGCGGGAGGGGCCTACGAGCAGTACTTC. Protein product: CAWSSRTVRLAGGAYEQYF.

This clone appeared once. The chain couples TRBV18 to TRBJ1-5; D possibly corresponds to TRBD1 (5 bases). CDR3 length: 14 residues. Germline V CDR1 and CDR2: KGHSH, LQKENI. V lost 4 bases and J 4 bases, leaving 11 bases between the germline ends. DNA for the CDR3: TGTGCCAGCTCACGAGGCAGGGAAAATCAGCCCCAGCATTTT. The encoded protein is CASSRGRENQPQHF.

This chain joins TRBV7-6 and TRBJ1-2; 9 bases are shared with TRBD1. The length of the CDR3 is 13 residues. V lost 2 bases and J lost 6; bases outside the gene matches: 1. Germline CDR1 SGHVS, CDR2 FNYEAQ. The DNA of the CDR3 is TGTGCCAGCAGCTTACGGACAGGGGATGGCTACACCTTC. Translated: CASSLRTGDGYTF.

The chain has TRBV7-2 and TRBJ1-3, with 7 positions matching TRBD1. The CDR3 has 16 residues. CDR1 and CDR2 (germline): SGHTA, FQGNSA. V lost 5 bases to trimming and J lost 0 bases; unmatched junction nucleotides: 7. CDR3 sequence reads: CASSLGQLDSGNTIYF. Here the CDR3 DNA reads TGTGCCAGCAGCCTGGGACAGTTAGACTCTGGAAACACCATATATTTT.

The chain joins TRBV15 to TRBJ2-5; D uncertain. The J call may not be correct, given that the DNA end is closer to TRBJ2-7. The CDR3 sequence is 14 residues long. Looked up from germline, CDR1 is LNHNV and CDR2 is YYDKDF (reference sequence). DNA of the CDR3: TGTGCCACCAGCAACCGTCGGAGCTCCTACGAGCAGTACTTC. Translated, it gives CATSNRRSSYEQYF.

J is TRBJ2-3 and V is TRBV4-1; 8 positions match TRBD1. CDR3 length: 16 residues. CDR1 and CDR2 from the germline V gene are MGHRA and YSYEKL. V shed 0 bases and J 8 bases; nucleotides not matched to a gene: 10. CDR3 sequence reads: CASSQDSAGGSLTQYF. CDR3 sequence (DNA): TGCGCCAGCAGCCAAGACTCGGCAGGGGGCTCACTTACGCAGTATTTT.

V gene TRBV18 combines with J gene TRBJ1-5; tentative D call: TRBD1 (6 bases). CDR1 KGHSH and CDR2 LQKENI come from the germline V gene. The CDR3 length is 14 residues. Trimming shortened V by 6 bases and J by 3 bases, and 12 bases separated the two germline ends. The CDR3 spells CASSRQALNQPQHF. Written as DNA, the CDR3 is TGTGCCAGCTCGAGACAGGCGCTCAATCAGCCCCAGCATTTT.

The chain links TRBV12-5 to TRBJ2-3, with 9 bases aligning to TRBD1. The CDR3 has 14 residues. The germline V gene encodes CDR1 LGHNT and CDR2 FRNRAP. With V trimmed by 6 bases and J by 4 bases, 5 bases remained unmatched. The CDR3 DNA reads TGTGCTAGTGGATCGGACAGGGGATCAGATACGCAGTATTTT. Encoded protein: CASGSDRGSDTQYF.

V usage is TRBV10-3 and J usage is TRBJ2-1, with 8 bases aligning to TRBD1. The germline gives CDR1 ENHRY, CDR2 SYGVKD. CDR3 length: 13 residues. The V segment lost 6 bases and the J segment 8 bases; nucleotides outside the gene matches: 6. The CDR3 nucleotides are TGTGCCATCAGAGGACAGGGTAGTTATGAGCAGTTCTTC. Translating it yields CAIRGQGSYEQFF.

The CDR3 region has the DNA TGTGCCATCAGTGGGAGAGGGGGGGGCGATTTCTACGAGCAGTACTTC. Translation: CAISGRGGGDFYEQYF. This chain links TRBV10-3 with TRBJ2-7; weak D call: TRBD2 (7 bases). The CDR3 is 16 residues long. Germline lookup yields CDR1 ENHRY and CDR2 SYGVKD. V gave up 4 bases and J gave up 3 bases, with 19 bases separating them.